This T cell receptor (beta chain) comes out of a study of regulatory T cells in long-lasting Graves disease. The study, taken as a whole, reports: Clonotypes that were public and shared totalled about 2,500 in persistent patients versus around 1,000 in new patients.

Arm-PCR of CDR3 regions and iRepertoire HTBI primers were the basis on which TCR beta libraries were built. TCRdb independently ran MiXCR on the multiplex PCR reads; one entry per CDR3 protein. Here the sample spans hundreds of thousands of distinct CDR3 sequences, around 17% being singletons. The time point was: newly diagnosed GD, antithyroid drugs for less than 3 months. Researchers made the TCR library from RNA that was extracted from PBMCs. From an endocrinology department in Xi'an, China, came the patients. CDR3 length: 12 amino acids. Germline V gene sequence: CDR1 SEHNR, CDR2 FQNEAQ (reference sequence). Trimming left V 1 base short and J 6 bases short, with 7 bases between. This clonotype has at least ten counts. Its antigen is as yet unknown. These records were also assigned to another study, of T cells in Graves' hyperthyroidism and ophthalmopathy. That work states: Uncontrolled infection, other autoimmune disease, pregnancy or lactation disqualified patients from enrolment. An initial round of RT-PCR targeting the TCR CDR3 relied on the HTBI primer set.

The sequence derives from a woman in her 30s with Graves disease. Specimen: peripheral blood mononuclear cells (PBMCs), collected at new diagnosis, from a patient treated with antithyroid drugs. This chain uses TRBV7-9 with TRBJ2-7, with D perhaps matching TRBD1 (6 bases). CDR3 nucleotides: TGTGCCAGCAGCTTAGTCAGGGGCGAGCAGTACTTC. As protein: CASSLVRGEQYF.